This TCR beta chain originates from a study of shared clonotypes between healthy human individuals (dated by TCRdb to about 2020). About the study as a whole: The cohort included a few men and two women between 18 and 49 years of age. The study deeply sequenced blood TCR repertoires of five healthy adults to estimate repertoire size and the extent of clonotype sharing between individuals. Between about 0.9 and 9 billion PBMCs per donor were obtained by leukapheresis. Per donor, three plates each were used for CD4 naive and CD4 memory, two for CD8 naive, and one for CD8 memory. To increase sequencing depth and limit assay-specific biases, TCR repertoire library preparation and sequencing were carried out by different laboratories using diverse techniques.

For the CD8 naive samples, CD45RO-negative cells were positively selected for CCR7, yielding a CD45RA+CCR7+ population from which TemRA cells were excluded. The donors were healthy, HIV-negative adults who had no recently reported acute infections or vaccinations. All donors were Caucasian adults living in Nashville, Tennessee, USA. Blood was collected by leukapheresis, and PBMCs were isolated by Ficoll-Histopaque density gradient centrifugation and then cryopreserved in liquid nitrogen vapor phase. Analytical flow cytometry was used to check the purity and quantity of each magnetically sorted T cell population. Each sorted fraction had its genomic DNA isolated and then quantified by UV absorbance on a Nanodrop 2000c. Using the deep immunoSEQ assay, TCR CDR3 regions were amplified from genomic DNA by multiplex PCR. For each cell subset, the extracted genomic DNA was distributed evenly across all wells of several immunoSEQ 96-well plates, and each plate served as one replicate. For sorted subsets, approximately 210 ng of genomic DNA, equivalent to roughly 33,000 T cell genomes, went into each replicate PCR. Purified libraries were measured with a Qubit 3.0 fluorometer, size-checked on a Bioanalyzer 2100, and measured again with the KAPA Library Quantification kit. Every immunoSEQ 96-well plate was sequenced on a separate single-read 150-cycle Illumina NextSeq 550 flow cell. Concerning the study's data processing: The immunoSEQ output contained only junctional sequences without quality scores, so filtering could not match that applied to full-length reads. Sequences were annotated with PyIR, a Python wrapper for IgBLAST v1.9, and V/J genes and CDR3 were assigned using IMGT germline references. Reads were filtered out if the reads had weak V/J assignments (E-value above 1e-6), no CDR3, stop codons, out-of-frame junctions, or ambiguous translated residues. A V3J clonotype was defined by an identical inferred V gene, J gene, and CDR3 amino acid sequence. Percentage overlap between repertoires was calculated by dividing the number of shared unique clonotypes by the size of the smaller repertoire. Repertoire richness was assessed with RTK rarefaction, the Chao1 estimator, and Recon v2.1 estimates of unobserved clonotypes. For all TCRbeta clonotypes obtained by the gDNA method from a handful of donors, generation probabilities were computed with OLGA. Sourced from immuneACCESS, this table was stored by TCRdb with only in-frame sequences that have V and J called. A share of the clones is absent; for the studies checked, an unresolved V gene accounts for under half, and the remainder has no known explanation. The V and J calls and the clone size are those of that table, but D and trimming were determined from the DNA. The sample yields some 600,000 clones; around 96% were counted once. The top ten constitute less than 0.13% of the sample.

The germline V gene (reference sequence) gives CDR1 as SEHNR and CDR2 as FQNEAQ. At the junction V is shortened by 5 bases and J by 2 bases, with 15 bases in between. Counted from cysteine to phenylalanine, this CDR3 has 15 amino acids. Kept here is only the CDR3 DNA, which spans 45 bases and is read in frame from base 1. Concerning this clone itself: This receptor's antigen is unknown. No base qualities exist here, and no much larger clone lies one base off it.

Overall study outcomes, separate from this receptor: Compared with non-shared clonotypes, the clonotypes found in all four sorted-subset donors had higher generation probabilities. The small number of donors limited the genetic and exposure-history diversity represented. Sampling was restricted to blood, and TCR repertoires in tissue are likely to differ from TCR repertoires in blood. Pairwise subsampling indicated that sequencing depth was expected to affect the degree of clonotype sharing among donors. Sharing across a handful of donors was observed for approximately 5% of naive CD4, 3% to 4% of naive CD8, 2% to 2.5% of memory CD4, and approximately 0.41% of memory CD8 clonotypes. Estimated clonotype richness was generally larger for naive than for memory subsets. Rarefaction of sorted-subset datasets indicated incomplete sequencing despite the large sequencing depth.

This chain is built from TRBV7-9 and TRBJ2-5; the D gene lacks a confident call. The receptor was derived from a woman in her twenties or thirties in good health. The sequencing sample was made of naive CD8+ T cells sorted from blood. In the paper's terms, the cell subset or site label means: CD45RA+CCR7+. The CDR3 reads as follows: CASSARNEIQETQYF. The nucleotides are TGTGCCAGCAGCGCCCGAAACGAAATACAAGAGACCCAGTACTTC. With the portions outside the CDR3 filled from the reference TRBV7-9 and TRBJ2-5 genes, the complete variable region becomes DTGVSQNPRHKITKRGQNVTFRCDPISEHNRLYWYRQTLGQGPEFLTYFQNEAQLEKSRLLSDRFSAERPKGSFSTLEIQRTEQGDSAMYLCASSARNEIQETQYFGPGTRLLVL.